This T cell receptor beta chain originates from a study of blood T cell repertoires in COVID-19. On the study more broadly: Sample material is recorded as cDNA or gDNA derived from T cells, B-cell-depleted T cells, or PBMCs.

V dropped 6 bases and J dropped 5 bases, with 13 bases sitting between them. The germline gives CDR1 SNHLY, CDR2 FYNNEI. The CDR3 length is 13 residues. Here immunoSEQ multiplex PCR was the method, and the copy in TCRdb shows in-frame clones only, minus some. The sample has over 200,000 clones, roughly nine tenths seen once. The sequencing input was peripheral blood. The chain employs TRBV2 and TRBJ1-1; no definite D call. This sequence originates from a man aged 35-49 years with active or convalescent COVID-19. The DNA of the CDR3 is TGTGCCAGCAGGACAAGGGCGGGAACTGAAGCTTTCTTT. It codes for CASRTRAGTEAFF.